One TCR beta chain is described in this entry. This entry belongs to a study of blood T cell repertoires in COVID-19. Turning to the study itself: The study drew acute and convalescent COVID-19 samples from the United States, Italy and Spain.

Using immunoSEQ multiplex PCR, the repertoire was profiled, and TCRdb retains in-frame clones only, with some absent. This sample has under 300,000 clones; approximately 80% occur once, and the top ten carry approximately 3.5%. The V gene end was trimmed by 7 bases and the J gene end by 3 bases; junction bases not matched to a gene: 6. Germline V CDR1 and CDR2: SNHLY, FYNNEI. The CDR3 is 15 amino acids. The sequence derives from a woman between 18 and 29 years old with acute or convalescent COVID-19. This chain uses TRBV2 with TRBJ2-1, with TRBD2 matching over 10 bases. Specimen: peripheral blood. The CDR3 loop is CASKELAGDYNEQFF. The CDR3 region has the DNA TGTGCCAGCAAGGAGCTAGCGGGAGACTACAATGAGCAGTTCTTC.